A single sample is the source of the 10 T cell receptor beta chains below, sequenced in a study of OX40 agonist ivuxolimab in advanced cancers. TCRdb's copy holds only in-frame clones and misses some; the assay was immunoSEQ multiplex PCR. There are 55,000 to 70,000 clones in the sample; 84% occur only once, and roughly 1.9% lies in the top ten. Here the sequenced sample was CD4+ or CD8+ T cells sorted from blood, taken in a trial of the OX40 agonist ivuxolimab. The receptors derive from an adult with an advanced solid tumor such as melanoma, head and neck, liver or kidney cancer.

The chain uses TRBV9 and TRBJ1-3; a weak D match, TRBD1 (6 bases). The germline V gene encodes CDR1 SGDLS and CDR2 YYNGEE. V was cut by 0 bases and J by 4 bases, with 11 bases left in between. The CDR3 contains 15 residues. The DNA of the CDR3 is TGTGCCAGCAGCGTAGCTCCTGGGACAGGAAACACCATATATTTT. Translation: CASSVAPGTGNTIYF.

J is TRBJ2-7 and V is TRBV5-5, with D unresolved. The V end was cut by 0 bases, the J end by 0 bases, with 7 bases between. The CDR3 has 14 residues. Germline V gene data show CDR1 as SGHKS and CDR2 as YYEKEE (reference sequence). CDR3 DNA sequence: TGTGCCAGCAGCTTGGAGGTCCGCTCCTACGAGCAGTACTTC. This sequence encodes CASSLEVRSYEQYF.

The chain recombines TRBV19 with TRBJ1-5; D uncertain. V lost 5 bases and J 7 bases, leaving 9 bases between the germline ends. Germline V gives CDR1 LNHDA, CDR2 SQIVND (reference sequence). CDR3 length equals 12 residues. CDR3 protein: CASSGPDQPQHF. CDR3 coding DNA: TGTGCCAGTAGTGGTCCGGACCAGCCCCAGCATTTT.

This clone appeared once. The chain combines TRBV5-6 with TRBJ1-4; 7 bases align to TRBD1. V lost 4 bases to trimming and J lost 3 bases; unmatched junction nucleotides: 6. CDR3 length: 15 amino acids. The germline gives CDR1 SGHDT, CDR2 YYEEEE. The CDR3 DNA is TGTGCCAGCAGCCCCAGACAGGGAGCTAATGAAAAACTGTTTTTT. Protein: CASSPRQGANEKLFF.

This chain links TRBV29-1 with TRBJ1-3; D is unclear. Trimming took off 6 bases at V and 3 bases at J, with 12 bases between the two ends. CDR3 length equals 13 residues. Germline lookup yields CDR1 SQVTM and CDR2 ANQGSEA. CDR3 sequence: CSVATDNGNTIYF. CDR3 coding DNA: TGCAGCGTCGCAACAGATAATGGAAACACCATATATTTT. Together with reference TRBV29-1 and TRBJ1-3, the CDR3 gives the full variable domain: SAVISQKPSRDICQRGTSLTIQCQVDSQVTMMFWYRQQPGQSLTLIATANQGSEATYESGFVIDKFPISRPNLTFSTLTVSNMSPEDSSIYLCSVATDNGNTIYFGEGSWLTVV.

There are a few counts of this clone. The rearrangement joins TRBV10-3 to TRBJ2-2; D remains unclear. Germline-derived CDR1 and CDR2 are ENHRY and SYGVKD. With 0 bases removed from V and 6 bases from J, the gap between germline ends came to 5 bases. The CDR3 length is 13 residues. The CDR3 spells CAISESSPGELFF. DNA of the CDR3: TGTGCCATCAGTGAGTCGTCGCCCGGGGAGCTGTTTTTT.

Only one count was recorded for this clone. The chain employs TRBV5-5 and TRBJ2-5; D is undetermined. Germline assignment: CDR1 SGHKS and CDR2 YYEKEE (reference sequence). V lost 4 bases and J lost 2, with 9 bases in between. The CDR3 is made up of 13 amino acids. The CDR3 nucleotides read TGTGCCAGCAGCCTGCCATTACAAGAGACCCAGTACTTC. It translates to CASSLPLQETQYF.

The V and J genes are TRBV10-2 and TRBJ2-3, with D hard to call. The CDR3 runs 15 residues. With 0 bases removed from V and 1 base from J, the gap between germline ends came to 8 bases. In germline, CDR1 is WSHSY, CDR2 SAAADI. DNA of the CDR3: TGCGCCAGCAGTGAGTCGCCTCGGGGCACAGATACGCAGTATTTT. It codes for CASSESPRGTDTQYF.

The chain couples TRBV9 to TRBJ2-7; D might be TRBD1 (6 bases). Germline CDR1 is SGDLS and CDR2 is YYNGEE. The CDR3 length is 15 residues. The V end lost 0 bases, the J end lost 1 base, and 11 bases lay between the germline ends. The CDR3 DNA follows: TGTGCCAGCAGCGTAGGAGGGGGTCGATCCTACGAGCAGTACTTC. It encodes CASSVGGGRSYEQYF.

This clone was picked up a small number of times. This chain connects TRBV5-1 to TRBJ2-3; D may be TRBD1 (5 bases). The V gene's germline CDR1 is SGHRS and CDR2 YFSETQ. This CDR3 is built from 13 residues. Trimming removed 4 bases from V and 4 bases from J, with 10 bases in between. The CDR3 DNA reads as TGCGCCAGCAGCAGTCAGGGCCCAGATACGCAGTATTTT. Amino acids: CASSSQGPDTQYF.